Following are 2 T cell receptor beta chains from one sample sequenced in a study of blood T cells in healthy people across ages. It was with a sample-barcoded 5' primer and a J-beta primer mix that a second PCR of roughly 7 to 12 cycles was run. TCRdb re-called the 5' RACE reads with MiXCR, one entry per CDR3 protein. The table has 1.8 million or so distinct CDR3 sequences, approximately 39% seen once. The sequenced sample consisted of blood. These receptors all stem from a human donor in good health.

The chain employs TRBV10-3 and TRBJ2-3; D possibly uses TRBD1 or TRBD2 (5 bases each). V lost 3 bases, J lost 3 bases, and 10 bases lay in between. The CDR3 is made up of 14 amino acids. CDR1 and CDR2 (germline): ENHRY, SYGVKD. The CDR3 reads CAISDRGETDTQYF. CDR3 in DNA: TGTGCCATCAGTGATAGAGGGGAAACAGATACGCAGTATTTT.

The chain employs TRBV12-3 or TRBV12-4 and TRBJ2-4; D unclear. The CDR3 is 16 amino acids. The V end lost 2 bases, the J end lost 0 bases, and 11 bases lay between the germline ends. The DNA for the CDR3 is TGTGCCAGCAGTTTAATCCAGGCCCTAGCCAAAAACATTCAGTACTTC. Translation: CASSLIQALAKNIQYF.